The clone carrying this T cell receptor beta chain was seen ten or more times. What it recognizes is unknown. This CDR3 has 17 residues. Germline trimming cut 5 bases from V and 7 bases from J; bases unmatched to any gene: 15. The germline V gene has CDR1 SGHAT and CDR2 FQNNGV. The data were taken from a study of CD8+CD57+ T cells in acquired aplastic anemia. Study in general: Mean yield of DNA from sorted CD4+ and CD8+ cells was roughly 3.4 ug. Read counts for CD4+ cells (from healthy donors) averaged about 10.8 million. General study points: The study found no significant CD8+ Simpson's diversity difference between patients and controls. Between patients and controls, roughly 29 CD8+ CDR3 sequences were found in common.

Both TCR beta VDJ combination and CDR3 sequence profiling were carried out. Genomic DNA was the template for this profiling. Each CDR3 protein is one row after TCRdb ran MiXCR on the reads. Of about 130,000 distinct CDR3 sequences in the sample, around 48% were seen once. The sequenced material came from sorted CD4+, CD8+, or CD8+CD57+ T cells (not recorded which) from PBMCs. This clonotype was obtained from a human donor in good health, serving as a control. The gene calls are TRBV11-2 and TRBJ2-1; 9 bases line up with TRBD1. As DNA, the CDR3 is TGTGCCAGCAGCCCCCCCAACTCGGGACAGGGAATGAATGAGCAGTTCTTC. It translates to CASSPPNSGQGMNEQFF.